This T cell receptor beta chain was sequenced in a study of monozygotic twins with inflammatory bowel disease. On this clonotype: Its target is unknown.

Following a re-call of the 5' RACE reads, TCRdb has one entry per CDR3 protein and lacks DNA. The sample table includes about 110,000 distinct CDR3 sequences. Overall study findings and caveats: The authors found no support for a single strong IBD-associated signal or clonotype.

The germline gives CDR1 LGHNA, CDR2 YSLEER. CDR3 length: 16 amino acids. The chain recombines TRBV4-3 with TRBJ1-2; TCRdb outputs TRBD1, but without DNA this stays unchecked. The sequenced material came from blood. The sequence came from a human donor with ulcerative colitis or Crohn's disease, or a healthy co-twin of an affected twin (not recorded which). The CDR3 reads CASSQDLGETAYGYTF.